This T cell receptor (beta chain) is drawn from a study of T-cell memory formation after mild COVID-19. Study results and caveats: Clonal second-wave expansions that peaked on day 37 had unconfirmed SARS-CoV-2 specificity. Pre-infection memory carried some responding clones, suggesting that cross-reactive memory joined. Among clones contracting day 15 to 85, CD4/CD8 was balanced, whereas later expanders leaned CD4+. CM and EM subsets held most contracting CD4+ clones; EMRA held CD8+ ones.

The CDR3 has 15 amino acids. Germline V gives CDR1 SGHRS, CDR2 YFSETQ. V shed 3 bases and J shed 2 bases, with 12 bases lying between them. TCRdb analysed the 5' RACE reads with MiXCR anew, one entry per CDR3 protein. The sample yields hundreds of thousands of distinct CDR3 sequences, approximately 18% seen once. In this sample, this clonotype turned up many times. Its antigen is unidentified. Sequenced: PBMCs or a T cell subset sorted from them (not recorded which). This TCR was sampled from a man aged 18-30 years who had mild COVID-19 (a few samples of this study predate the infection). Cell type and time point are not known. The chain recombines TRBV5-1 with TRBJ2-1, with D perhaps TRBD1 (6 bases). CDR3 nucleotide sequence: TGCGCCAGCAGCTGGACAGAGAAGGCCTACAATGAGCAGTTCTTC. It is translated as CASSWTEKAYNEQFF.